What follows are 26 T cell receptor beta chains derived from one specimen sequenced in a study of blood T cell repertoires in COVID-19. Generated by immunoSEQ multiplex PCR, the TCRdb table keeps only in-frame clones and is missing some. The sample has around 250,000 clones, 86% seen once. The sequencing sample was made of peripheral blood. The receptors here all came from an older man with acute or convalescent COVID-19.

DNA for the CDR3: TGTGCCAGCAGCCTCCGACAGGGGAGCACAGATACGCAGTATTTT. Translating it yields CASSLRQGSTDTQYF. V usage is TRBV4-2 and J usage is TRBJ2-3; 8 bases are a match to TRBD1. Germline loops: CDR1 LGHNA, CDR2 YNFKEQ. The CDR3 is 15 amino acids. Losses at the gene ends were 4 bases for V and 0 bases for J; bases not matched to a gene: 3.

The sample holds one count of this clone. The rearrangement joins TRBV2 to TRBJ2-7, with D possibly being TRBD1 (6 bases). The CDR3 has 14 amino acids. V shed 8 bases and J shed 4 bases, with 18 bases lying between them. Germline CDR1 is SNHLY and CDR2 is FYNNEI. The DNA for the CDR3 is TGTGCCAGCCGTCGCCGGGACATGGAATACGAGCAGTACTTC. As protein: CASRRRDMEYEQYF.

The rearrangement uses TRBV28 and TRBJ1-2, with D possibly being TRBD1 (6 bases). The CDR3 consists of 15 residues. V was cut by 6 bases and J by 5 bases, with 19 bases left in between. CDR1 and CDR2 from the germline V gene are MDHEN and SYDVKM. CDR3 sequence (DNA): TGTGCCAGCAGCCCCGTCCGGGGGGCGACTTATGGCTACACCTTC. It translates to CASSPVRGATYGYTF.

The genes are TRBV19 and TRBJ1-5, with 7 bases fitting TRBD1. In germline, CDR1 is LNHDA, CDR2 SQIVND (reference sequence). The ends lost 4 bases at V and 4 bases at J; junction bases unmatched: 7. This CDR3 is built from 15 residues. This chain's CDR3 is CASSKGGGENQPQHF. In DNA form, the CDR3 reads TGTGCCAGTAGTAAAGGGGGCGGTGAAAATCAGCCCCAGCATTTT.

This rearrangement joins TRBV3-1 (or the pseudogene TRBV3-2) to TRBJ2-1; no definite D call. V lost 4 bases, J lost 8 bases, and 6 bases lay in between. The CDR3 runs to 11 residues. Per germline, CDR1 LGHDT and CDR2 YNNKEL (reference sequence). The CDR3 DNA follows: TGTGCCAGCAGCCTTCGTGATGAGCAGTTCTTC. Translated: CASSLRDEQFF.

A single count supports this clone. The chain carries TRBV5-1 and TRBJ1-6; D ambiguous. CDR3 size: 15 residues. The germline V and J ends were trimmed by 2 bases and 7 bases, with 13 bases remaining between them. Per germline, CDR1 SGHRS and CDR2 YFSETQ. As DNA, the CDR3 is TGCGCCAGCAGCTTATGGGCAGGTGAGAATTCACCCCTCCACTTT. Its protein is CASSLWAGENSPLHF.

The chain is built from TRBV9 and TRBJ1-6, with 7 bases lining up with TRBD1. The V segment lost 0 bases and the J segment 5 bases; nucleotides outside the gene matches: 2. The germline gives CDR1 SGDLS, CDR2 YYNGEE. The CDR3 covers 15 residues. Written as DNA, the CDR3 is TGTGCCAGCAGCGTAGGGGACAGAAATAATTCACCCCTCCACTTT. Protein sequence: CASSVGDRNNSPLHF.

The rearrangement uses TRBV3-1 (or the pseudogene TRBV3-2) and TRBJ1-2; D is unresolved. In germline, CDR1 is LGHDT, CDR2 YNNKEL (reference sequence). CDR3 length: 12 residues. The V end was cut by 0 bases, the J end by 8 bases, with 7 bases between. This chain's CDR3 is CASSQERGGYTF. The CDR3 region has the DNA TGTGCCAGCAGCCAAGAACGCGGAGGCTACACCTTC.

This clone was detected a few times. The chain carries TRBV11-3 and TRBJ2-1; possibly TRBD2 for D (5 bases). In germline, CDR1 is SGHNT, CDR2 YENEEA. V was trimmed by 6 bases and J by 8 bases, leaving 11 bases between them. There are 12 residues in the CDR3. CDR3 sequence (DNA): TGTGCCAGCAGTCTTGCGGGCTATGAGCAGTTCTTC. It codes for CASSLAGYEQFF.

This chain connects TRBV6-2 or TRBV6-3 to TRBJ2-1; D is perhaps TRBD2 (5 bases). This CDR3 comprises 17 residues. V was shortened by 0 bases and J by 13 bases, with 25 bases between the two germline ends. Germline CDR1 reads MNHEY; CDR2 reads SVGEGT. CDR3 DNA: TGTGCCAGCAGTTACTCCGGCGGCTCGTCCTCAGCGACTACACAGTTCTTC. Protein product: CASSYSGGSSSATTQFF.

This clone was detected a few times. The chain recombines TRBV2 with TRBJ2-6; tentatively, D is TRBD1 (5 bases). The CDR3 sequence is 14 residues long. Trimming took off 6 bases at V and 4 bases at J, with 10 bases between the two ends. The germline CDR1 and CDR2 sequences are SNHLY and FYNNEI. The CDR3 region has the DNA TGTGCCAGCAGGCAGGGTTCCGGGGCCAACGTCCTGACTTTC. This gives the protein CASRQGSGANVLTF.

The gene calls are TRBV5-1 and TRBJ1-1; maybe TRBD1 (6 bases). Trimming cost V 4 bases and J 1 base, with 17 bases left between them. Germline CDR1 reads SGHRS; CDR2 reads YFSETQ. CDR3 length: 16 residues. The CDR3 sequence: CASSLRTGTENTEAFF. The CDR3 DNA reads TGCGCCAGCAGCCTACGAACAGGGACGGAGAACACTGAAGCTTTCTTT.

This clone was found once. The rearrangement joins TRBV2 to TRBJ1-3; 7 bases agree with TRBD1. CDR1 SNHLY and CDR2 FYNNEI come from the germline V gene. Trimming cost V 7 bases and J 8 bases; bases outside gene matches: 8. The CDR3 spans 13 residues. As DNA, the CDR3 is TGTGCCAGCAACCTCGACAGGGATGACACCATATATTTT. As protein: CASNLDRDDTIYF. The full variable domain, completed using reference TRBV2 and TRBJ1-3, is EPEVTQTPSHQVTQMGQEVILRCVPISNHLYFYWYRQILGQKVEFLVSFYNNEISEKSEIFDDQFSVERPDGSNFTLKIRSTKLEDSAMYFCASNLDRDDTIYFGEGSWLTVV.

The rearrangement links TRBV2 to TRBJ1-4, with 11 bases fitting TRBD1. CDR1 and CDR2 from the germline V gene are SNHLY and FYNNEI. The CDR3 loop spans 14 amino acids. V shed 6 bases, J shed 8 bases, and the junction held 5 bases outside the gene matches. The CDR3 protein is CASSGQGAREKLFF. The CDR3 DNA sequence: TGTGCCAGCAGCGGACAGGGGGCGAGGGAAAAACTGTTTTTT.

This chain joins TRBV5-1 and TRBJ2-3, with D perhaps matching TRBD2 (5 bases). V lost 0 bases, J lost 4 bases, and 9 bases lay in between. The CDR3 loop spans 14 amino acids. Germline lookup yields CDR1 SGHRS and CDR2 YFSETQ. The CDR3 sequence: CASSLERTSDTQYF. Written as DNA, the CDR3 is TGCGCCAGCAGCTTGGAACGGACTTCAGATACGCAGTATTTT. Full variable domain (missing parts from reference TRBV5-1 and TRBJ2-3): KAGVTQTPRYLIKTRGQQVTLSCSPISGHRSVSWYQQTPGQGLQFLFEYFSETQRNKGNFPGRFSGRQFSNSRSEMNVSTLELGDSALYLCASSLERTSDTQYFGPGTRLTVL.

The chain recombines TRBV27 with TRBJ2-7; TRBD2 aligns across 12 bases. Germline V gene data show CDR1 as MNHEY and CDR2 as SMNVEV (reference sequence). With 5 bases clipped from V and 4 bases from J, the junction kept 9 bases outside the gene matches. The CDR3 spans 16 residues. The CDR3 protein is CASSPVPGTSGYEQYF. For the CDR3, the DNA is TGTGCCAGCAGTCCGGTCCCCGGGACTAGCGGGTACGAGCAGTACTTC.

The V call is TRBV19, the J call TRBJ1-5; tentative D call: TRBD1 (6 bases). This CDR3 comprises 17 residues. Germline CDR1 LNHDA, CDR2 SQIVND (reference sequence). The V end lost 7 bases, the J end lost 7 bases, and 26 bases lay between the germline ends. The CDR3 loop reads CASTPHPTGLKGQPQHF. CDR3 sequence (DNA): TGTGCCAGTACCCCTCATCCTACAGGGTTAAAAGGGCAGCCCCAGCATTTT.

V is TRBV7-3 and J is TRBJ2-3, with TRBD1 identical over 7 bases. In germline, CDR1 is SGHTA, CDR2 FQGTGA. The junction had 7 bases not matched to a gene; V was cut back by 9 bases and J by 1 base. The CDR3 is 14 residues long. This CDR3 reads CASKGGSGTDTQYF. The CDR3 DNA follows: TGTGCCAGTAAAGGGGGCTCTGGCACAGATACGCAGTATTTT.

This clone is a singleton in its sample. V and J are TRBV7-9 and TRBJ2-1; possible D gene TRBD2, 6 bases. Looked up from germline, CDR1 is SEHNR and CDR2 is FQNEAQ (reference sequence). Trimming removed 4 bases at V and 4 bases at J, with 14 bases between. The CDR3 runs to 15 residues. The CDR3 loop is CASSSYRRDYNEQFF. In DNA form, the CDR3 reads TGTGCCAGCAGCTCGTATAGGCGGGATTACAATGAGCAGTTCTTC.

Only a few counts were recorded for this clone. This sequence joins TRBV3-1 (or the pseudogene TRBV3-2) and TRBJ2-1; weak D call: TRBD2 (5 bases). This CDR3 is 16 amino acids long. Trimming stripped 1 base from V and 6 bases from J, with 16 bases between. CDR1 is LGHDT, CDR2 YNNKEL, per germline (reference sequence). Written as DNA, the CDR3 is TGTGCCAGCAGCCAAGTTCGTACGACTATGGGCAATGAGCAGTTCTTC. Translation: CASSQVRTTMGNEQFF.

The rearrangement uses TRBV27 and TRBJ2-5; 12 bases agree with TRBD2. CDR1 and CDR2 (germline): MNHEY, SMNVEV (reference sequence). Trimming cost V 3 bases and J 7 bases; bases outside gene matches: 12. The CDR3 contains 17 residues. CDR3 sequence reads: CASSLEARGLAGSTQYF. For the CDR3, the DNA is TGTGCCAGCAGTTTGGAGGCCCGGGGACTAGCGGGTTCGACCCAGTACTTC.

V and J are TRBV18 and TRBJ1-2; D perhaps matches TRBD1 (6 bases). The germline V gene encodes CDR1 KGHSH and CDR2 LQKENI. The V gene lost 6 bases and the J gene lost 6 bases, with 14 bases spanning the gap. This CDR3 is 13 amino acids long. The CDR3 DNA reads TGTGCCAGCTCCCCCGGGACACGGCATGGCTACACCTTC. Amino acid sequence: CASSPGTRHGYTF.

The chain employs TRBV27 and TRBJ2-5; 10 bases are shared with TRBD1. With V trimmed by 6 bases and J by 5 bases, 6 bases remained unmatched. Germline assignment: CDR1 MNHEY and CDR2 SMNVEV (reference sequence). The CDR3 has 14 amino acids. CDR3 sequence reads: CASRKGQGRETQYF. The CDR3 coding sequence is TGTGCCAGCAGGAAGGGACAGGGGAGGGAGACCCAGTACTTC.

Remarks on this clone: Additional DNA sequences in this sample encode the identical CDR3. This sequence joins TRBV5-1 and TRBJ2-7; TRBD1 agrees at 7 bases. The CDR3 runs 14 residues. CDR1 SGHRS and CDR2 YFSETQ come from the germline V gene. Trimming took 4 bases from V and 0 from J; bases not matched to a gene: 4. CDR3 sequence reads: CASSLSGGSYEQYF. The CDR3 coding sequence is TGCGCCAGCAGCCTTTCAGGGGGCTCCTACGAGCAGTACTTC. The whole variable domain, remainder taken from reference TRBV5-1 and TRBJ2-7, is KAGVTQTPRYLIKTRGQQVTLSCSPISGHRSVSWYQQTPGQGLQFLFEYFSETQRNKGNFPGRFSGRQFSNSRSEMNVSTLELGDSALYLCASSLSGGSYEQYFGPGTRLTVT.

The chain joins TRBV6-6 to TRBJ1-3, with TRBD1 as a possible D gene (6 bases). This CDR3 is 13 amino acids long. Trimming removed 8 bases from V and 0 bases from J, with 8 bases in between. Germline CDR1 MNHNY, CDR2 SVGAGI (reference sequence). The CDR3 nucleotides read TGTGCCAGCGACAGGAACTCTGGAAACACCATATATTTT. Encoded protein: CASDRNSGNTIYF.

The J gene is TRBJ1-2, the V gene TRBV7-2, with 9 bases that match TRBD1. The J segment lost 6 bases and the V segment lost 5 bases, leaving 4 bases of the junction unmatched. Germline loops: CDR1 SGHTA, CDR2 FQGNSA. The CDR3 runs to 13 residues. CDR3 amino acids: CASSPRTGDGYTF. The CDR3 DNA sequence: TGTGCCAGCAGCCCTCGGACAGGGGATGGCTACACCTTC.